Listed below are T cell receptor beta chains from one sample, sequenced in a study of control samples from healthy donors and cancer patients. TCRdb's copy holds only in-frame clones and misses some; the assay was immunoSEQ multiplex PCR. The sample comprises over 100,000 clones, just over 90% of which are singletons, and 4% to 4.5% rests with the top ten. The material sequenced was blood. All receptors come from a human donor in good health. The donor label of this sample is uncertain. CDR3s include the opening cysteine and the closing phenylalanine or tryptophan. D genes are given only for firm matches. Size tells how often a clone was seen (once, few, many) or the class of an expanded clone, and some rows leave it out.

cdr3_length	d_call	clone_size	j_call	v_call	cdr3_aa	cdr3_nt
14	NA	NA	TRBJ2-2	TRBV6-5	CASSYSNGAGELFF	TGTGCCAGCAGTTACTCGAATGGGGCCGGGGAGCTGTTTTTT
16	TRBD2	NA	TRBJ2-3	TRBV30	CAWRGLAGRRRDTQYF	TGTGCCTGGAGAGGGCTAGCGGGGAGGAGGAGAGATACGCAGTATTTT
17	NA	NA	TRBJ1-6	TRBV5-1	CASRPDLQSSYNSPLHF	TGCGCCAGCAGGCCGGATCTACAGAGCTCCTATAATTCACCCCTCCACTTT
16	TRBD2	NA	TRBJ2-3	TRBV11-2	CASSLAPSGAYNTQYF	TGTGCCAGCAGCTTAGCCCCTAGCGGGGCTTATAATACGCAGTATTTT
15	NA	NA	TRBJ2-2	TRBV7-6	CASSSSGRNTGELFF	TGTGCCAGCAGCTCGTCGGGGAGAAACACCGGGGAGCTGTTTTTT
15	TRBD2	NA	TRBJ2-3	TRBV5-1	CASSFAGGRADTQYF	TGCGCCAGCAGCTTTGCGGGGGGGCGGGCAGATACGCAGTATTTT
18	TRBD2	NA	TRBJ2-3	TRBV11-2	CASSLVGSGGFSTDTQYF	TGTGCCAGCAGCTTGGTTGGTAGCGGGGGTTTCAGCACAGATACGCAGTATTTT
15	TRBD1	NA	TRBJ1-3	TRBV10-2	CASSERTGSGNTIYF	TGCGCCAGCAGTGAGAGGACAGGCTCTGGAAACACCATATATTTT
16	NA	NA	TRBJ1-3	TRBV11-2	CASSLEVGYSGNTIYF	TGTGCCAGCAGCTTAGAGGTCGGATACTCTGGAAACACCATATATTTT
13	NA	once	TRBJ1-6	TRBV14	CASSPDFSSPLHF	TGTGCCAGCAGCCCGGACTTCTCATCACCCCTCCACTTT
15	TRBD1	NA	TRBJ2-1	TRBV6-6	CASSYSGDRDNEQFF	TGTGCCAGCAGTTACTCGGGGGACAGGGACAATGAGCAGTTCTTC
12	NA	NA	TRBJ1-5	TRBV21-1	CASSSRDQPQHF	TGTGCCAGCAGCAGCAGGGATCAGCCCCAGCATTTT
14	NA	NA	TRBJ2-7	TRBV7-2	CASSSRPGAYEQYF	TGTGCCAGCAGCTCCCGCCCCGGGGCCTACGAGCAGTACTTC
16	NA	NA	TRBJ2-2	TRBV5-1	CASSLAARANTGELFF	TGCGCCAGCAGCTTGGCCGCTCGTGCTAACACCGGGGAGCTGTTTTTT
14	NA	NA	TRBJ1-3	TRBV9	CASSVEISGNTIYF	TGTGCCAGCAGCGTAGAGATCTCTGGAAACACCATATATTTT
14	NA	NA	TRBJ2-2	TRBV19	CASSAGVGTGELFF	TGTGCCAGTAGTGCGGGCGTCGGGACCGGGGAGCTGTTTTTT
14	NA	NA	TRBJ1-4	TRBV2	CASKDRDHNEKLFF	TGTGCCAGCAAGGACCGGGACCATAATGAAAAACTGTTTTTT
16	TRBD1	NA	TRBJ1-6	TRBV28	CASSLLRTGLSSPLHF	TGTGCCAGCAGTTTGTTGAGGACAGGGTTGTCTTCACCCCTCCACTTT
13	NA	NA	TRBJ2-2	TRBV11-3	CASSLGVTGELFF	TGTGCCAGCAGCTTGGGGGTTACCGGGGAGCTGTTTTTT
14	NA	NA	TRBJ2-3	TRBV2	CANRYRGSTDTQYF	TGTGCCAACCGGTATCGGGGCAGCACAGATACGCAGTATTTT
11	NA	once	TRBJ1-1	TRBV20-1	CSARGYTEAFF	TGCAGTGCCAGAGGTTACACTGAAGCTTTCTTT
13	NA	NA	TRBJ2-7	TRBV5-5	CASSTDDSAEQYF	TGTGCCAGCAGTACTGATGACAGCGCAGAGCAGTACTTC
15	NA	NA	TRBJ1-2	TRBV25-1	CASSTIQGPNYGYTF	TGTGCCAGCAGTACAATCCAGGGACCTAACTATGGCTACACCTTC
15	TRBD1	NA	TRBJ1-2	TRBV5-1	CASSEGTGANYGYTF	TGCGCCAGCAGCGAAGGGACAGGAGCTAACTATGGCTACACCTTC
14	TRBD1	NA	TRBJ1-5	TRBV11-2	CASSQGAGNQPQHF	TGTGCCAGCAGCCAGGGGGCGGGAAATCAGCCCCAGCATTTT
13	NA	NA	TRBJ1-2	TRBV16	CASSSPGLGGYTF	TGTGCCAGCAGCTCCCCGGGGCTAGGTGGCTACACCTTC
12	NA	NA	TRBJ2-1	TRBV5-1	CASSLYEDEQFF	TGCGCCAGCAGCTTGTACGAGGATGAGCAGTTCTTC
15	NA	NA	TRBJ1-1	TRBV11-2	CASSLGASANTEAFF	TGTGCCAGCAGCCTAGGGGCCAGCGCGAACACTGAAGCTTTCTTT
13	TRBD2	NA	TRBJ2-7	TRBV29-1	CSVRTSGVDEQYF	TGCAGCGTTCGGACTAGCGGGGTGGACGAGCAGTACTTC
15	NA	NA	TRBJ1-5	TRBV6-5	CASIQGSGWDQPQHF	TGTGCCAGCATCCAAGGGTCAGGTTGGGATCAGCCCCAGCATTTT
17	NA	NA	TRBJ2-2	TRBV19	CASTLNGMVPTTGELFF	TGTGCCAGTACCCTAAATGGAATGGTACCTACCACCGGGGAGCTGTTTTTT
15	TRBD2	NA	TRBJ2-5	TRBV7-6	CASSFRGGTQETQYF	TGTGCCAGCAGCTTCCGGGGGGGGACGCAAGAGACCCAGTACTTC
12	NA	once	TRBJ1-2	TRBV30	CAWRLQFGGYTF	TGTGCCTGGAGGTTACAATTCGGTGGCTACACCTTC
15	NA	NA	TRBJ2-1	TRBV5-6	CASSLVSLAWNGQFF	TGTGCCAGCAGCTTGGTAAGTCTAGCATGGAACGGCCAGTTCTTC
16	NA	NA	TRBJ1-6	TRBV7-2	CASSLLGTGNNSPLHF	TGTGCCAGCAGCTTATTAGGTACGGGAAATAATTCACCCCTCCACTTT
13	NA	NA	TRBJ2-7	TRBV4-1	CASSQDGVDEQYF	TGCGCCAGCAGCCAAGATGGGGTAGACGAGCAGTACTTC
13	TRBD1	NA	TRBJ1-2	TRBV28	CASSLDRKRTGPF	TGTGCCAGCAGTCTAGACCGTAAAAGGACAGGGCCTTTC
13	NA	NA	TRBJ2-7	TRBV7-9	CASSFPSSYEQYF	TGTGCCAGCAGCTTTCCCAGTAGCTACGAGCAGTACTTC
15	TRBD1	once	TRBJ2-7	TRBV6-5	CVSSYRDRGSYEQYF	TGTGTCAGCAGTTACCGGGACAGGGGCTCCTACGAGCAGTACTTC
15	TRBD1	once	TRBJ1-5	TRBV7-8	CASSLNRGGNQPQHF	TGTGCCAGCAGCTTAAACAGGGGCGGCAATCAGCCCCAGCATTTT
15	NA	once	TRBJ1-6	TRBV5-1	CASSLAQGGNSPLHF	TGCGCCAGCAGCTTGGCTCAGGGCGGCAATTCACCCCTCCACTTT
15	NA	once	TRBJ1-1	TRBV5-1	CASDRGTGANTEAFF	TGCGCCAGCGACCGAGGGACGGGGGCTAACACTGAAGCTTTCTTT
14	TRBD1	NA	TRBJ2-7	TRBV4-2	CASSPGTASYEQYF	TGTGCCAGCAGTCCCGGGACAGCCTCCTACGAGCAGTACTTC
18	NA	once	TRBJ1-1	TRBV3-1/TRBV3-2	CASSPFLQGHVGETEAFF	TGTGCCAGCAGCCCTTTCCTCCAAGGACATGTGGGGGAGACTGAAGCTTTCTTT
15	TRBD2	once	TRBJ2-1	TRBV2	CASSGAAGGNNEQFF	TGTGCCAGCAGTGGGGCGGCGGGGGGGAACAATGAGCAGTTCTTC
16	NA	NA	TRBJ2-1	TRBV5-6	CASSWGAVSSYNEQFF	TGTGCCAGCAGCTGGGGGGCTGTGAGCTCCTACAATGAGCAGTTCTTC
14	NA	NA	TRBJ2-7	TRBV19	CASKQGSSVYEQYF	TGTGCCAGTAAACAGGGTTCGTCGGTCTACGAGCAGTACTTC
15	NA	NA	TRBJ1-2	TRBV5-1	CASSTGQGIIYGYTF	TGCGCCAGCAGCACAGGGCAGGGGATTATCTATGGCTACACCTTC
18	TRBD2	NA	TRBJ2-2	TRBV10-1	CASSGSGGESGETGELFF	TGCGCCAGCAGTGGGTCCGGCGGGGAGAGCGGGGAAACCGGGGAGCTGTTTTTT
15	NA	NA	TRBJ2-5	TRBV6-5	CASRAGQGTTETQYF	TGTGCCAGCAGGGCGGGGCAGGGGACGACGGAGACCCAGTACTTC